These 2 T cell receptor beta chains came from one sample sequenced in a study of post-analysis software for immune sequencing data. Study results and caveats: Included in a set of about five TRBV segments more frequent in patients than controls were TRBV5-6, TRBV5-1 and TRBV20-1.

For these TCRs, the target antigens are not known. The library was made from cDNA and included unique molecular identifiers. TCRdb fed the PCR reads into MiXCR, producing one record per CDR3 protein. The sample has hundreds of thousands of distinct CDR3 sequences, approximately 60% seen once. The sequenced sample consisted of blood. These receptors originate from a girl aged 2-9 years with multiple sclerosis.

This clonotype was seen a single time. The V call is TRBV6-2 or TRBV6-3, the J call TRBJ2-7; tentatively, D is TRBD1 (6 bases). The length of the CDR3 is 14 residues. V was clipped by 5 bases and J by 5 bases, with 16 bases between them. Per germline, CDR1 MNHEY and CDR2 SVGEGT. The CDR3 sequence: CASSNQRTVNEQYF. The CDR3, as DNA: TGTGCCAGCAGTAACCAACGGACAGTAAACGAGCAGTACTTC.

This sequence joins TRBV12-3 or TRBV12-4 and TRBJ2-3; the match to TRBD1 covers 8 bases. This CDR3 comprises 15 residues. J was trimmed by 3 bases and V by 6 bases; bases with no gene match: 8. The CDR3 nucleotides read TGTGCCAGCAGCAAGGACAGGGAAATGACAGATACGCAGTATTTT. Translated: CASSKDREMTDTQYF.